This is a list of T cell receptor beta chains from one sample in a study of T-cell memory formation after mild COVID-19. In TCRdb, the 5' RACE reads were re-called with MiXCR into one record per CDR3 protein. The sample includes hundreds of thousands of distinct CDR3 sequences, approximately 16% of them seen just once. The sample was PBMCs or a T cell subset sorted from them (not recorded which). The receptors were gathered from a man younger than 35 who had mild COVID-19 (a few samples of this study predate the infection). Cell type and time point are not known. Both conserved end residues are trimmed from each CDR3.

13 | TRBV16 | ASSQSARGPSQDT
12 | TRBV7-3 | ASSPGTLQDTQY
14 | TRBV4-3 | ASSQDEVSSYNEQF
12 | TRBV7-9 | ASSLQGSNSPLH
14 | TRBV6-5 | ASSRPREGRPDTQY
13 | TRBV7-2 | ASSQSSSSWDTQY
14 | TRBV15 | ATSGGPGTGAYGYT
8 | TRBV29-1 | SVDRHGYT
11 | TRBV4-1 | ASSQSKGYGYT
14 | TRBV27 | ASSSFQRGVNTEAF
9 | TRBV20-1 | SEVLQETQY
13 | TRBV5-4 | ASSSRDRGNTEAF
11 | TRBV6-5 | ASRGAAGYGYT
14 | TRBV6-5 | ASSYSGQGNTGELF
13 | TRBV9 | ASSVAGGYQTEAF
12 | TRBV27 | ASSFTGGNYGYT
10 | TRBV6-2/TRBV6-3 | ASKGLYNEQF
13 | TRBV20-1 | SASSPEPVGNTIY
11 | TRBV4-1 | ASSPESSYEQY
12 | TRBV5-1 | ASSLQGNQETQY
12 | TRBV5-1 | ASSLGGRSDGYT
13 | TRBV3-1 | ASSQDFPAGGHQY
14 | TRBV3-1 | ASSQGGPSGVYEQY
11 | TRBV18 | ASSPGSGEEQY
12 | TRBV12-3/TRBV12-4 | ASEPGEAPDTQY
13 | TRBV2 | ASSVEGTGNQPQH
11 | TRBV5-6 | ASSLARGQPQH